The clone carrying this T cell receptor (beta chain) was counted only a few times. Its antigen is unknown. There are 14 residues in the CDR3. Germline values: CDR1 SEHNR, CDR2 FQNEAQ (reference sequence). V lost 5 bases and J 4 bases, leaving 14 bases between the germline ends. This sample was included in a study of beta chain features in type 1 diabetes. Overall study results and limits: A moderate, significant TCRB CDR3 shortening appeared in type 1 diabetes across four CD4+ subsets.

The authors reverse transcribed all of the isolated RNA, so sequencing captured expressed TCRB transcripts. The method was immunoSEQ multiplex PCR; TCRdb's version includes in-frame clones alone and lacks a portion of them. The sample lists just over 600,000 clones, roughly 15% seen once, with around 0.1% in the top ten. This TCR was sampled from a man aged 18 to 30 in good health. The sequenced sample was naive CD4+ T cells from blood. V is TRBV7-9 and J is TRBJ1-1, with D unclear. CDR3 DNA sequence: TGTGCCAGCAGCCTACTTCTGGGGAGCACTGAAGCTTTCTTT. It codes for CASSLLLGSTEAFF.